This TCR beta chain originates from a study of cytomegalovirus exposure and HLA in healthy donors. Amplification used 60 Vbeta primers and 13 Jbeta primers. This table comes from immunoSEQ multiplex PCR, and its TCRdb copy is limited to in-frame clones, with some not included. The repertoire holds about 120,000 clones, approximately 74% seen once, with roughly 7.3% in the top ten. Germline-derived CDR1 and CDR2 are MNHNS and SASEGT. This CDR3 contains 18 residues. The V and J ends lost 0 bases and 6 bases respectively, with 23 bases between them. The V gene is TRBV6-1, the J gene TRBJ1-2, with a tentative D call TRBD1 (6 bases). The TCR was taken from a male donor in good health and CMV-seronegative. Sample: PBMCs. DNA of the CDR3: TGTGCCAGCAGTGAAGCAGGAAGTACAGGGTGGATAAGGAATGGCTACACCTTC. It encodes CASSEAGSTGWIRNGYTF.